The rows below give T cell receptor beta chains drawn from one sample of a study of cytomegalovirus exposure and HLA in healthy donors. Libraries were prepared by immunoSEQ multiplex PCR; TCRdb keeps only in-frame clonotypes and omits some of them. The data show about 150,000 clones, with approximately 80% seen just once and roughly 4% held by the top ten. The sequenced sample was PBMCs. These receptors were obtained from a woman aged 40 to 50 in good health and CMV-seropositive. CDR3s include the opening cysteine and the closing phenylalanine or tryptophan.

J gene	V gene	CDR3 protein
TRBJ1-4	TRBV4-3	CASSQGSGGSNEKLFF
TRBJ1-5	TRBV4-3	CASSQDRGIQPQHF
TRBJ1-5	TRBV2	CASVGAGAQPQHF
TRBJ2-5	TRBV7-2	CASSLGQGTQYF
TRBJ2-3	TRBV11-3	CASSFEGGPMNTQYF
TRBJ2-4	TRBV28	CASEGGGASEKNIQYF
TRBJ2-1	TRBV2	CASILSSGNEQFF
TRBJ1-5	TRBV12-2	CASQGRSNQPQHF
TRBJ2-7	TRBV7-2	CASSLRQGSYEQYF
TRBJ1-5	TRBV28	CASSLGQGGQPQHF
TRBJ1-1	TRBV28	CASSLSKGGQGPRAFF
TRBJ2-2	TRBV7-9	CASRPPGQGVGELFF
TRBJ2-3	TRBV10-2	CASTILAVTDTQYF
TRBJ2-2	TRBV18	CASSPPVAGVVGELFF
TRBJ1-4	TRBV2	CASTLKTGNEKLFF
TRBJ1-2	TRBV6-5	CASSYEGRGYTF
TRBJ1-2	TRBV6-5	CASSYVGGGILGYTF
TRBJ1-5	TRBV6-5	CASSLGGRISEPQHF
TRBJ2-1	TRBV7-9	CASSSPVGGSHNEQFF
TRBJ1-1	TRBV30	CAWRPEGGTEAFF
TRBJ2-3	TRBV5-1	CASSLPGQGDTQYF
TRBJ2-5	TRBV7-9	CASSLDQGWETQYF
TRBJ1-6	TRBV2	CASSGRPTNSPLHF
TRBJ2-1	TRBV5-1	CASRRDSTYNEQFF